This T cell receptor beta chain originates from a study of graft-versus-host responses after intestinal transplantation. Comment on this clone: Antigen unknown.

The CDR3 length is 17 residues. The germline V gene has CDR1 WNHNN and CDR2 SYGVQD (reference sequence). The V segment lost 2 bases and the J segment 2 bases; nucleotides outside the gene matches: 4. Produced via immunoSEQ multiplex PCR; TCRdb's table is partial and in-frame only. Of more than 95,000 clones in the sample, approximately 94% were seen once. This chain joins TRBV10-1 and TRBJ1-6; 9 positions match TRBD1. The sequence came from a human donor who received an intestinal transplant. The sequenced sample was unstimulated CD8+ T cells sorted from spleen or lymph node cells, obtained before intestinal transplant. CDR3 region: CASSEGQGKTYNSPLHF. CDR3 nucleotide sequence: TGCGCCAGCAGTGAGGGACAGGGGAAGACCTATAATTCACCCCTCCACTTT.